These 20 T cell receptor beta chains came from one sample sequenced in a study of cytomegalovirus exposure and HLA in healthy donors. Primers for the PCR totalled 60 Vbeta and 13 Jbeta. Some clones are missing from TCRdb's copy, which holds only in-frame ones; the method was immunoSEQ multiplex PCR. In all, the sample yields 150,000 to 200,000 clones. Input material: PBMCs. These receptors all come from a woman aged 55-75 years in good health and CMV-seronegative.

The chain employs TRBV4-1 and TRBJ2-1; tentatively, D is TRBD1 (5 bases). V lost 0 bases and J lost 6, with 18 bases in between. The V gene's germline CDR1 is MGHRA and CDR2 YSYEKL. This CDR3 is 17 amino acids long. The chain's CDR3 is CASSQDGNKGSINEQFF. The CDR3 nucleotides are TGCGCCAGCAGCCAAGATGGAAACAAGGGGTCAATCAATGAGCAGTTCTTC.

The J gene is TRBJ1-1, the V gene TRBV10-1; D gene unclear. This CDR3 has 14 residues. Germline assignment: CDR1 WNHNN and CDR2 SYGVQD (reference sequence). V lost 0 bases and J 3 bases, leaving 8 bases between the germline ends. The CDR3 is CASSESGLYTEAFF. CDR3 sequence (DNA): TGCGCCAGCAGTGAGTCCGGGTTATACACTGAAGCTTTCTTT.

The chain recombines TRBV5-1 with TRBJ1-1; 8 nucleotides agree with TRBD1. The CDR3 is 17 amino acids. V was pared by 0 bases and J by 4 bases, with 11 bases of the junction left unmatched. Germline values: CDR1 SGHRS, CDR2 YFSETQ. Here the CDR3 reads CASSLEGTGAAVTEAFF. For the CDR3, the DNA is TGCGCCAGCAGCTTGGAAGGGACAGGAGCAGCAGTCACTGAAGCTTTCTTT.

The rearrangement joins TRBV19 to TRBJ1-1; 7 bases are shared with TRBD1. This CDR3 has 17 amino acids. J lost 5 bases, V lost 5 bases, and 17 bases had no gene match. Germline V gives CDR1 LNHDA, CDR2 SQIVND (reference sequence). The CDR3 DNA follows: TGTGCCAGTAGTCCGCCCGGGGCACAGGGGCTGGGGACTGAAGCTTTCTTT. Translated, it gives CASSPPGAQGLGTEAFF.

This chain joins TRBV9 and TRBJ2-4; a possible D gene is TRBD1 (5 bases). V lost 0 bases to trimming and J lost 8 bases, with 12 bases between them. CDR3 length equals 14 residues. CDR1 and CDR2 (germline): SGDLS, YYNGEE. The CDR3 loop reads CASSVDGRVHIQYF. CDR3 nucleotides: TGTGCCAGCAGCGTAGATGGCAGGGTACACATTCAGTACTTC.

The chain links TRBV5-6 to TRBJ1-2, with 8 bases that match TRBD1. V gave up 0 bases and J gave up 3 bases; unmatched junction bases: 10. This CDR3 contains 17 residues. CDR1 SGHDT and CDR2 YYEEEE come from the germline V gene. The chain's CDR3 is CASSLEGGDRFYYGYTF. CDR3 coding DNA: TGTGCCAGCAGCTTGGAGGGAGGGGACAGGTTCTACTATGGCTACACCTTC.

The chain is built from TRBV7-3 and TRBJ2-1, with TRBD2 identical over 10 bases. With 5 bases clipped from V and 4 bases from J, the junction kept 5 bases outside the gene matches. In germline, CDR1 is SGHTA, CDR2 FQGTGA. This CDR3 spans 15 amino acids. CDR3 DNA: TGTGCCAGCAGCCACGGACTAGCGGATTACAATGAGCAGTTCTTC. Its translation: CASSHGLADYNEQFF. Together with reference TRBV7-3 and TRBJ2-1, the CDR3 gives the full variable domain: GAGVSQTPSNKVTEKGKYVELRCDPISGHTALYWYRQSLGQGPEFLIYFQGTGAADDSGLPNDRFFAVRPEGSVSTLKIQRTERGDSAVYLCASSHGLADYNEQFFGPGTRLTVL.

As for this clone: The junction and the germline gene differ at one end; a read error may be behind it. The chain joins TRBV29-1 to TRBJ2-7, with TRBD2 identical over 8 bases. This CDR3 has 13 amino acids. In germline, CDR1 is SQVTM, CDR2 ANQGSEA. The chain's CDR3 is CSIERPGGLGQYF. The DNA for the CDR3 is TGCAGCATTGAACGACCGGGGGGGCTAGGGCAGTACTTC.

The chain recombines TRBV28 with TRBJ2-5, with D possibly matching TRBD1 (6 bases). This CDR3 comprises 16 residues. Looked up from germline, CDR1 is MDHEN and CDR2 is SYDVKM. Between the trimmed V and J ends, which lost 6 bases and 2 bases, there was a span of 19 bases. As DNA, the CDR3 is TGTGCCAGCAGCCTTTATGCCGGGACACCTCAAGAGACCCAGTACTTC. Its protein is CASSLYAGTPQETQYF.

The rearrangement joins TRBV4-3 to TRBJ1-4; D unclear. Germline CDR1 LGHNA, CDR2 YSLEER. The V end was cut by 0 bases, the J end by 7 bases, with 9 bases between. This CDR3 spans 14 amino acids. CDR3 region: CASSQDTTTEKLFF. The CDR3, as DNA: TGCGCCAGCAGCCAAGATACGACAACTGAAAAACTGTTTTTT.

The rearrangement links TRBV12-5 to TRBJ2-1, with a tentative D call TRBD1 (6 bases). Germline CDR1 is LGHNT and CDR2 is FRNRAP. Trimming shortened V by 4 bases and J by 8 bases, and 9 bases separated the two germline ends. The CDR3 is 12 residues long. For the CDR3, the DNA is TGTGCTAGTGGTTCAGGGGACGATGAGCAGTTCTTC. Translated: CASGSGDDEQFF.

The V call is TRBV5-5, the J call TRBJ2-1, with D tentatively TRBD2 (7 bases). V lost 2 bases and J 5 bases, leaving 17 bases between the germline ends. The V gene's germline CDR1 is SGHKS and CDR2 YYEKEE (reference sequence). The CDR3 has 16 residues. The CDR3 loop reads CASSFLGGGLNNEQFF. CDR3 DNA sequence: TGTGCCAGCAGCTTCCTAGGCGGGGGCCTTAACAATGAGCAGTTCTTC.

The chain uses TRBV4-2 and TRBJ1-6; D perhaps matches TRBD1 (5 bases). The V end lost 1 base, the J end lost 6 bases, and 7 bases lay between the germline ends. Germline assignment: CDR1 LGHNA and CDR2 YNFKEQ. The CDR3 is 14 residues long. CDR3 amino acids: CASSQVGPNSPLHF. Here the CDR3 DNA reads TGTGCCAGCAGCCAAGTGGGGCCTAATTCACCCCTCCACTTT.

The rearrangement links TRBV6-5 to TRBJ2-5, with D unresolved. The CDR3 totals 13 residues. Germline V lookup: CDR1 MNHEY, CDR2 SVGAGI. V was shortened by 2 bases and J by 3 bases, with 7 bases between the two germline ends. CDR3 nucleotides: TGTGCCAGCAGTTACGCCCCGGAAGAGACCCAGTACTTC. It translates to CASSYAPEETQYF.

The chain recombines TRBV5-1 with TRBJ2-7; 9 bases line up with TRBD1. The CDR3 has 15 amino acids. Germline V gene lookup returns CDR1 SGHRS and CDR2 YFSETQ. The trim removed 4 bases at V and 7 bases at J, leaving 12 bases unmatched. This CDR3 reads CASSPQGQGVEEQYF. The CDR3 DNA is TGCGCCAGCAGCCCCCAGGGACAGGGAGTGGAGGAGCAGTACTTC. The full variable domain, in which reference TRBV5-1 and TRBJ2-7 provide the parts outside the CDR3, is KAGVTQTPRYLIKTRGQQVTLSCSPISGHRSVSWYQQTPGQGLQFLFEYFSETQRNKGNFPGRFSGRQFSNSRSEMNVSTLELGDSALYLCASSPQGQGVEEQYFGPGTRLTVT.

J is TRBJ2-7 and V is TRBV4-1, with D perhaps TRBD1 (6 bases). CDR1 and CDR2 (germline): MGHRA, YSYEKL. This CDR3 is 14 amino acids long. V was clipped by 4 bases and J by 2 bases, with 12 bases between them. The DNA for the CDR3 is TGCGCCAGCAGCCTACAGGGTGGTCCCTACGAGCAGTACTTC. Translated, it gives CASSLQGGPYEQYF.

The V and J genes are TRBV5-5 and TRBJ2-7; TRBD2 might be the D (5 bases). The V gene's germline CDR1 is SGHKS and CDR2 YYEKEE (reference sequence). With 3 bases removed from V and 2 bases from J, the gap between germline ends came to 18 bases. The CDR3 is 16 amino acids. This chain's CDR3 is CASSSIAGIRTYEQYF. DNA of the CDR3: TGTGCCAGCAGCTCCATCGCCGGGATCAGGACCTACGAGCAGTACTTC.

This chain connects TRBV2 to TRBJ1-2; tentative D call: TRBD1 (6 bases). Germline CDR1 and CDR2: SNHLY and FYNNEI. The CDR3 sequence is 13 residues long. The germline V and J ends were trimmed by 6 bases and 4 bases, with 12 bases remaining between them. The CDR3 DNA follows: TGTGCCAGCAGAGTACAGGGAACCTATGGCTACACCTTC. This codes for CASRVQGTYGYTF.

The V and J genes are TRBV5-4 and TRBJ2-3; 8 bases fit TRBD1. With V trimmed by 3 bases and J by 4 bases, 7 bases remained unmatched. The CDR3 covers 15 residues. The germline V gene has CDR1 SGHNT and CDR2 YYREEE (reference sequence). Here the CDR3 reads CASSSLPTGADTQYF. The DNA of the CDR3 is TGTGCCAGCAGCTCTCTCCCGACAGGGGCAGATACGCAGTATTTT.

V is TRBV5-8 and J is TRBJ1-2; 7 positions match TRBD1. Losses at the gene ends were 4 bases for V and 7 bases for J; bases not matched to a gene: 13. Germline V gene sequence: CDR1 SGHTS, CDR2 YDEGEE. The CDR3 contains 15 residues. CDR3 sequence (DNA): TGTGCCAGCAGCCCCGTTCTCGGACAGGTCCCTGGCTACACCTTC. Translated: CASSPVLGQVPGYTF.